The 16 T cell receptor beta chains below all came from one sample that was sequenced in a study of T cells in AML relapse after transplant. TCR alpha and beta chains were amplified from RNA by modified RACE PCR. TCRdb reprocessed the PCR reads via MiXCR and lists one record per CDR3 protein. Among 3,000 to 4,500 distinct CDR3 sequences, about 11% were seen once, and the ten largest hold 32%. Sequencing used bone marrow, either the whole sample or a sorted T cell fraction (not recorded which), obtained in complete remission. Receptors were obtained from a human donor who had a stem cell transplant for acute myeloid leukemia. The graft donor may have given rise to some T cells.

By share, this clonotype counts as large. The V call is TRBV24-1, the J call TRBJ2-2; a possible D gene is TRBD2 (6 bases). Germline V CDR1 and CDR2: KGHDR, SFDVKD. The CDR3 covers 16 residues. V lost 3 bases to trimming and J lost 5 bases, with 15 bases between them. Written as DNA, the CDR3 is TGTGCCACCAGTGATCCAAGCACCGGGACTACCGGGGAGCTGTTTTTT. Amino acid sequence: CATSDPSTGTTGELFF.

This clonotype counts as medium-sized. This chain joins TRBV7-2 and TRBJ1-2; D may be TRBD1 (6 bases). V gave up 4 bases and J gave up 8 bases, with 17 bases separating them. Germline loops: CDR1 SGHTA, CDR2 FQGNSA. The length of the CDR3 is 14 residues. CDR3: CASSSRQTGYGYTF. CDR3 DNA: TGTGCCAGCAGCTCCCGCCAAACAGGGTACGGCTACACCTTC. The full variable domain, rest sourced from reference TRBV7-2 and TRBJ1-2, is GAGVSQSPSNKVTEKGKDVELRCDPISGHTALYWYRQSLGQGLEFLIYFQGNSAPDKSGLPSDRFSAERTGGSVSTLTIQRTQQEDSAVYLCASSSRQTGYGYTFGSGTRLTVV.

Within the sample, this clonotype is medium-sized. The V and J genes are TRBV12-3 or TRBV12-4 and TRBJ1-2, with 7 nucleotides matching TRBD1. V dropped 7 bases and J dropped 3; count of bases not matched to a gene: 11. The CDR3 has 15 residues. CDR3 sequence: CASTTKGQPYYGYTF. The CDR3 DNA reads TGTGCCAGCACCACCAAGGGACAGCCATACTATGGCTACACCTTC.

Only a few counts were recorded for this clonotype. This chain joins TRBV12-3 or TRBV12-4 and TRBJ2-1, with no clear D. This CDR3 is 9 amino acids long. V was cut by 10 bases and J by 5 bases, with 3 bases left in between. The CDR3 DNA follows: TGTGCCACTCACAATGAGCAGTTCTTC. Translating it yields CATHNEQFF.

In this sample, this clonotype turned up many times. The gene calls are TRBV7-9 and TRBJ2-7; D unclear. Germline CDR1 reads SEHNR; CDR2 reads FQNEAQ (reference sequence). The CDR3 has 12 residues. Trimming took off 2 bases at V and 2 bases at J, with 4 bases between the two ends. For the CDR3, the DNA is TGTGCCAGCAGCTTAATGCCCTACGAGCAGTACTTC. Residues: CASSLMPYEQYF.

This clonotype is medium-sized by share. The chain uses TRBV4-3 and TRBJ2-3; 10 bases agree with TRBD1. CDR3 size: 15 residues. Unmatched junction bases numbered 2, after V lost 4 bases and J lost 1 base. Germline CDR1 is LGHNA and CDR2 is YSLEER. For the CDR3, the DNA is TGCGCCAGCAGCCGTGGGACAGGGGGCACAGATACGCAGTATTTT. It translates to CASSRGTGGTDTQYF.

On this clonotype: A much larger clone is a single base away; this may be a read error. The gene calls are TRBV5-1 and TRBJ1-5, with 8 bases identical to TRBD1. This CDR3 has 14 amino acids. The germline V gene has CDR1 SGHRS and CDR2 YFSETQ. The trim removed 6 bases at V and 2 bases at J, leaving 4 bases unmatched. CDR3 DNA sequence: TGCGCCAGCACCCGGGGACAGGGCAATCAGCCCCAGCATTTT. Translated, it gives CASTRGQGNQPQHF.

This clonotype appeared a few times. The J gene is TRBJ1-2, the V gene TRBV28; D remains unclear. Germline CDR1 MDHEN, CDR2 SYDVKM. Trimming took 3 bases from V and 0 from J, leaving 11 bases between them. CDR3 length: 15 amino acids. CDR3 DNA sequence: TGTGCCAGCAGTTTGCCCGAGAGACCTAACTATGGCTACACCTTC. This gives the protein CASSLPERPNYGYTF.

This clonotype has more than one count but fewer than ten. The gene calls are TRBV10-3 and TRBJ2-3; 10 bases align to TRBD2. Trimming removed 3 bases from V and 1 base from J; junction bases left unmatched: 16. CDR1 is ENHRY and CDR2 is SYGVKD in the germline V gene. The CDR3 extends over 20 amino acids. CDR3 sequence (DNA): TGTGCCATCAGTGATCCCCGGCTAGCGGGGGTAGTAGGGGGCACAGATACGCAGTATTTT. Its translation: CAISDPRLAGVVGGTDTQYF.

The chain is built from TRBV5-1 and TRBJ1-1; 7 bases map to TRBD1. There are 17 residues in the CDR3. CDR1 SGHRS and CDR2 YFSETQ come from the germline V gene. J gave up 0 bases and V 4 bases, and 12 bases lay outside the gene matches. The CDR3 here is CASSTIPTGPMNTEAFF. The CDR3 nucleotides read TGCGCCAGCAGCACGATTCCGACAGGGCCCATGAACACTGAAGCTTTCTTT.

This clonotype is medium-sized. The CDR3 is CASSADRQHGAYEQYF. The CDR3 region has the DNA TGTGCCAGCAGCGCTGACAGGCAACACGGTGCATACGAGCAGTACTTC. The chain recombines TRBV6-5 with TRBJ2-7; possible D gene TRBD1, 6 bases. The V and J ends lost 6 bases and 4 bases respectively, with 22 bases between them. Germline CDR1 is MNHEY and CDR2 is SVGAGI. The CDR3 extends over 16 amino acids.

This clonotype is classed as medium-sized (0.01 to 0.1%). CDR3 loop: CASSQGQGARGYTF. CDR3 nucleotides: TGCGCCAGCAGCCAGGGACAGGGGGCGCGCGGCTACACCTTC. The chain combines TRBV4-1 with TRBJ1-2; 12 bases are shared with TRBD1. V lost 3 bases, J lost 8 bases, and 4 bases stayed unmatched. Germline CDR1 is MGHRA and CDR2 is YSYEKL. The CDR3 has 14 amino acids.

This clonotype is medium-sized (0.01 to 0.1%) in the sample. V and J are TRBV4-3 and TRBJ2-5; D remains ambiguous. V dropped 1 base and J dropped 5 bases, with 8 bases sitting between them. Germline loops: CDR1 LGHNA, CDR2 YSLEER. The length of the CDR3 is 13 residues. CDR3 DNA sequence: TGCGCCAGCAGCCAAGGGAGTGGGGAGACCCAGTACTTC. Protein: CASSQGSGETQYF.

The table lists this clonotype with many counts. This rearrangement joins TRBV25-1 to TRBJ1-1; 11 positions agree with TRBD1. Per the germline V gene, CDR1 is MGHDK and CDR2 is SYGVNS. J gave up 7 bases and V 4 bases, and 8 bases lay outside the gene matches. The CDR3 runs 15 residues. The CDR3 nucleotides read TGTGCCAGCAGTGCCGGGACAGGGGGTAACGATGAAGCTTTCTTT. Its translation is CASSAGTGGNDEAFF. Based on the CDR3 plus reference TRBV25-1 and TRBJ1-1, the full variable domain is EADIYQTPRYLVIGTGKKITLECSQTMGHDKMYWYQQDPGMELHLIHYSYGVNSTEKGDLSSESTVSRIRTEHFPLTLESARPSHTSQYLCASSAGTGGNDEAFFGQGTRLTVV.

Judged by abundance, this clonotype is medium-sized. The chain recombines TRBV7-2 with TRBJ2-5; possible D gene TRBD1, 5 bases. V was shortened by 0 bases and J by 4 bases, with 12 bases between the two germline ends. This CDR3 contains 15 residues. Per germline, CDR1 SGHTA and CDR2 FQGNSA. The CDR3 loop reads CASSLAPRERETQYF. CDR3 nucleotides: TGTGCCAGCAGCTTAGCGCCCAGGGAAAGAGAGACCCAGTACTTC.

This clonotype ranks as medium-sized (0.01 to 0.1%). This rearrangement joins TRBV12-3 or TRBV12-4 to TRBJ2-1; D possibly matches TRBD1 or TRBD2 (6 bases each). V lost 5 bases to trimming and J lost 7 bases, with 24 bases between them. The CDR3 sequence is 17 residues long. CDR3: CASSPGELIRGANEQFF. The CDR3, as DNA: TGTGCCAGCAGTCCTGGGGAGCTTATAAGGGGGGCGAATGAGCAGTTCTTC.